This entry describes one T cell receptor (beta chain). Its binding antigen is unknown. No clone much larger than this one lies a single base away; base qualities are absent. The entry originates in a study of T-cell memory formation after mild COVID-19 (dated by TCRdb to 2020 to 2023). With respect to the entire study: TCR sequence clusters from the two donors were found to be largely donor specific. In a couple of donors, T-cell clones that expanded and contracted after mild COVID-19 were tracked by sequencing TCRalpha and TCRbeta repertoires over time. The cohort comprised two young, previously healthy adult volunteers, one female and one male. What the research found in general, with its limitations: Clones that contracted from day 15 to 85 showed balanced CD4/CD8 phenotypes, whereas a second wave of clones that expanded from day 15 to 37 leaned towards CD4+. The detection of some responding clones in pre-infection memory suggests that pre-existing cross-reactive memory T cells joined the SARS-CoV-2 response. The second-wave clones that peaked on day 37 were not confirmed to be SARS-CoV-2 specific. Only two mild cases were covered in the study, and larger cohorts including severe cases with pre-infection samples were considered necessary. Contracting CD4+ clones appeared mostly in the CM and EM memory subsets, whereas CD8+ clones were enriched in EMRA.

PBMCs were isolated by Ficoll-Paque density gradient centrifugation. Relative to germline, V is missing 5 bases and J is missing 1 base, with 3 bases of the junction outside any gene match. Including the terminal cysteine and phenylalanine, the CDR3 comprises 15 residues. Only the CDR3 portion is preserved as DNA: 45 bases, with reading frame beginning at the first base. The reads were generated on an Illumina NovaSeq 6000. cDNA libraries for TCRalpha and TCRbeta were prepared by 5'RACE using constant-segment primers, with sample barcodes and unique molecular identifiers added. Trizol reagent was used to extract RNA from every sample. The libraries were amplified in two PCR steps, and the second step added a second sample barcode and Illumina TruSeq adapters. Libraries were sequenced on an Illumina NovaSeq with 2 x 150 bp paired-end reads. Per the source publication's procedure: The reads were demultiplexed and collapsed into UMI-guided consensus sequences using migec v1.2.7. Using mixcr v2.1.11, UMI consensuses were aligned to TRA and TRB V and J templates and then assembled into clonotypes. Clonotypes were classified as expanded or contracted when called significant by both edgeR and NoisET, with noise models trained on biological replicates. edgeR calls used a false discovery rate-adjusted p below 0.01 and a log2 fold-change threshold of 1. As an exploratory analysis of dynamics, max-normalized trajectories of the 1000 most abundant clonotypes were examined with PCA combined with hierarchical clustering. The CD4 or CD8 phenotype of responding clones was assigned using the separately sequenced CD4+ and CD8+ repertoires. TCRdb redid the processing of the public reads, applying fastp at Q25 and MiXCR, and retained in-frame beta chains. CDR3 protein sequences are deduplicated, and each keeps its most common genes and DNA. TCRdb, rather than the study authors, made the V and J calls. The sample table records under 250,000 distinct CDR3 sequences; 15% of these occur just once. The top ten clonotypes cover 2.1% of the sample.

The source of this sequence is an adult woman who had mild COVID-19 (a few samples of this study predate the infection). The sample titles of this study are shuffled in the database, so cell type and time point are left out; the donor was told from shared clones. Recombination linked TRBV12-3 or TRBV12-4 to TRBJ2-2, with TRBD1 matching 8 junction bases. Sequencing input: PBMCs or a T cell subset sorted from them (not recorded which). Here the CDR3 is given as CASSGGTGNTGELFF. The nucleotides are TGTGCCAGCAGTGGTGGGACAGGGAACACCGGGGAGCTGTTTTTT.